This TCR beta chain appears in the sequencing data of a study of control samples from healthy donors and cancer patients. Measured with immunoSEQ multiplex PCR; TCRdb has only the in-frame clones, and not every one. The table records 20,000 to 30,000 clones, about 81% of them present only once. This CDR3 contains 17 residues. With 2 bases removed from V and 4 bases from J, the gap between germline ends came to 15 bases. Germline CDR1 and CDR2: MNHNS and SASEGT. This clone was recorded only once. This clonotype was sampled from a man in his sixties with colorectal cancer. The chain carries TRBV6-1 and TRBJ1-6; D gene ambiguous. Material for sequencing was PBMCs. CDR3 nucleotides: TGTGCCAGCAGTGAATTTACCCTTTTGGGGTATAATTCACCCCTCCACTTT. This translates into CASSEFTLLGYNSPLHF.